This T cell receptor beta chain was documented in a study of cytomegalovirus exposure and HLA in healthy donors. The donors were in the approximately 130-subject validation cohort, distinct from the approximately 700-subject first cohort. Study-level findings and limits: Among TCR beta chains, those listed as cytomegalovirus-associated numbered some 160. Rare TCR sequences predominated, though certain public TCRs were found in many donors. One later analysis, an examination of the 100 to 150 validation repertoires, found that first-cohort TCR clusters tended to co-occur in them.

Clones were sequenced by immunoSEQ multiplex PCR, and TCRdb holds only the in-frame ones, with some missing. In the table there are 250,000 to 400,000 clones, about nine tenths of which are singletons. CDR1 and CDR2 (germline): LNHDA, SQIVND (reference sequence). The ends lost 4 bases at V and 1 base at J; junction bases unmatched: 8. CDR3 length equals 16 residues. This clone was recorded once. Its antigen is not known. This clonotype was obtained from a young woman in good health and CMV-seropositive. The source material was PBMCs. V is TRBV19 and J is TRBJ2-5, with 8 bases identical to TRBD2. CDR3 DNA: TGTGCCAGTAGTAGCATGCCGGGAGGGTTCCAAGAGACCCAGTACTTC. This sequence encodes CASSSMPGGFQETQYF.